Listed here is a single TCR beta chain. Its antigen remains unknown. V lost 4 bases and J lost 4; bases outside the gene matches: 8. The CDR3 length is 15 residues. Germline lookup yields CDR1 SGHTS and CDR2 YDEGEE. The assay was immunoSEQ multiplex PCR, and TCRdb's table has in-frame clones only and misses some. This sample carries about 43,000 clones, about 90% of them seen once, and the ten largest clones take approximately 5.9%. The sample belongs to a study of cytomegalovirus exposure and HLA in healthy donors. Study-level points and caveats: Some public TCRs appeared in many individuals, while most sequences were rare. The study labeled 150 to 200 TCR beta chains cytomegalovirus-associated.

Separate from the approximately 670-subject first cohort was the 120-subject validation cohort, to which the donors belonged. This chain joins TRBV5-8 and TRBJ1-3; 7 nucleotides agree with TRBD1. The clonotype originates from a man aged 18-30 years in good health and CMV-seronegative. Sequenced input: PBMCs. The CDR3 DNA sequence: TGTGCCAGCAGCGGCACAGGGGCCGCGGGAAACACCATATATTTT. Protein: CASSGTGAAGNTIYF.